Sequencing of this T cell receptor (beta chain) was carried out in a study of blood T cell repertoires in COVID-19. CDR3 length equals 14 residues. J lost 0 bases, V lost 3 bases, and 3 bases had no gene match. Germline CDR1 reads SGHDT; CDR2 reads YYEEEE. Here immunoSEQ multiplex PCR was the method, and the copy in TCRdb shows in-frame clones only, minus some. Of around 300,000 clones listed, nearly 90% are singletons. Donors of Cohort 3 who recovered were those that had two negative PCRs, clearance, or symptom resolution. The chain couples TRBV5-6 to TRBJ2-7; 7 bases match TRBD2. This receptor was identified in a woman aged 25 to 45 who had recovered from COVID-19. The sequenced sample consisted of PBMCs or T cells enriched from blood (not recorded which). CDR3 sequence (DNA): TGTGCCAGCAGCTCTAGCGGCAGCTCCTACGAGCAGTACTTC. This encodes CASSSSGSSYEQYF.